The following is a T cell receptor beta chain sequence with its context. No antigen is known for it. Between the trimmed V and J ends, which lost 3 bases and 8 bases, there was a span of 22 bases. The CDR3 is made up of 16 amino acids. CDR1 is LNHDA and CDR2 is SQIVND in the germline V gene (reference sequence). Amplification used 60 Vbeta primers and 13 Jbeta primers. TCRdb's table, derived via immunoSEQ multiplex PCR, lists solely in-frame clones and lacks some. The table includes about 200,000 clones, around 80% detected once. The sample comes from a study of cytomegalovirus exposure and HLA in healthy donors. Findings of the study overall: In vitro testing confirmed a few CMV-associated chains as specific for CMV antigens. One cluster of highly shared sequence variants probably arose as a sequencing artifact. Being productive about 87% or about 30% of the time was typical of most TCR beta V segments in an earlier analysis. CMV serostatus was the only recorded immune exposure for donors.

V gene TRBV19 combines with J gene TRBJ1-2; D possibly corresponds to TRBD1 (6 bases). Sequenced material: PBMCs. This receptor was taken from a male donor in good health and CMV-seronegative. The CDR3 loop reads CASSMSAGAPSFGYTF. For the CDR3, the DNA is TGTGCCAGTAGTATGTCAGCGGGGGCACCGAGTTTCGGCTACACCTTC.